The subject of this entry is one TCR beta chain. The antigen remains undetermined. These data are taken from a study of vaccination effects on CD4 cells after COVID-19. Using viral peptide pools, the ViraFEST assay grew out antigen-specific CD4+ T cells prior to sequencing. The culture ran for roughly 10 days before CD4+ T cells were isolated. The person's infection with SARS-CoV-2, confirmed by PCR, took place between March and December 2020. Cultures of about 2 million PBMC per well contained approximately 10 IU/ml IL-2 plus 10 ug/ml peptides. On both days 3 and 7, half of the culture medium was replaced with IL-2 medium. The germline V gene encodes CDR1 LNHDA and CDR2 SQIVND (reference sequence). The CDR3 has 14 residues. The V end lost 0 bases, the J end lost 7 bases, and 12 bases lay between the germline ends. Clones were sequenced by immunoSEQ multiplex PCR, and TCRdb holds only the in-frame ones, with some missing. Of roughly 35,000 clones listed, about 78% are singletons.

Study observations and caveats: Small numbers of convalescent patients limited the study. It also lacked early post-infection timepoints.

The V gene is TRBV19, the J gene TRBJ1-2, with a tentative D call TRBD1 (6 bases). The input for sequencing was CD4+ T cells from PBMCs cultured with HCoV-NL63 spike peptides, taken before COVID-19 vaccination. The sequence was obtained from a human donor who had a prior SARS-CoV-2 infection. The DNA of the CDR3 is TGTGCCAGTAGTATAGATCCCGGACAGCTTGGCTACACCTTC. It codes for CASSIDPGQLGYTF. The full variable domain, in which reference TRBV19 and TRBJ1-2 provide the parts outside the CDR3, is DGGITQSPKYLFRKEGQNVTLSCEQNLNHDAMYWYRQDPGQGLRLIYYSQIVNDFQKGDIAEGYSVSREKKESFPLTVTSAQKNPTAFYLCASSIDPGQLGYTFGSGTRLTVV.